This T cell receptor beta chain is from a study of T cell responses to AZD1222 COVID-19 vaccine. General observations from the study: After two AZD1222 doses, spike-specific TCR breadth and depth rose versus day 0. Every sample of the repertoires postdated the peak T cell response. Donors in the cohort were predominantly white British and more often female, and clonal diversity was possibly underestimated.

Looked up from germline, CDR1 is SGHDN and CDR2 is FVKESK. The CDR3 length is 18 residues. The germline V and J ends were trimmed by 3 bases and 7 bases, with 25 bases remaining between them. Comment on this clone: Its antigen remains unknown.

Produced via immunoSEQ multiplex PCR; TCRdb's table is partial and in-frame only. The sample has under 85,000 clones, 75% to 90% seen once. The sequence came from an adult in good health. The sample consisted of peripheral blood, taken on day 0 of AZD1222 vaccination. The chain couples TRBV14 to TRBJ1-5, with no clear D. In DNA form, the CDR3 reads TGTGCCAGCAGCCAGCCCCACCGGAAAGGGTACCCCGGACAGCCCCAGCATTTT. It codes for CASSQPHRKGYPGQPQHF.